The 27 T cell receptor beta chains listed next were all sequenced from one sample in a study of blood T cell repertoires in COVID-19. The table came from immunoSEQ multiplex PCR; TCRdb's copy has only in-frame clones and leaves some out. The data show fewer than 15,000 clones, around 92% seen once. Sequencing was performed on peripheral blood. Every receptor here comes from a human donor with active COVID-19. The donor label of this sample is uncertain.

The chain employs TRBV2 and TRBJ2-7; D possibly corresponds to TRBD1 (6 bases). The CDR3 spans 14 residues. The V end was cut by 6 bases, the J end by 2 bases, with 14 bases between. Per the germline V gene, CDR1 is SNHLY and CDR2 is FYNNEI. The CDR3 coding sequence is TGTGCCAGCAGGCAAACGGGACACACCTACGAGCAGTACTTC. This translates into CASRQTGHTYEQYF.

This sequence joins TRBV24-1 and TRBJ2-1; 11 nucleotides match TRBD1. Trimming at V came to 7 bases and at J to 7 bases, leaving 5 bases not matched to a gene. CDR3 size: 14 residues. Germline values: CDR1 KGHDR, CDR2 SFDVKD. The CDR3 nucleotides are TGTGCCACCAGAGGACAGGGGGCGCGGAATGAGCAGTTCTTC. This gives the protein CATRGQGARNEQFF.

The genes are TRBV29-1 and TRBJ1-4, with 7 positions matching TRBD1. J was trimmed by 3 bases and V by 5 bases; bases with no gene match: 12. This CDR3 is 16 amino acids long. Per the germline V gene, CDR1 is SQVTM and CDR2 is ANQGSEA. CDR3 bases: TGCAGCGTTCTGCTCGAGACAGGGACTCCTAATGAAAAACTGTTTTTT. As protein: CSVLLETGTPNEKLFF.

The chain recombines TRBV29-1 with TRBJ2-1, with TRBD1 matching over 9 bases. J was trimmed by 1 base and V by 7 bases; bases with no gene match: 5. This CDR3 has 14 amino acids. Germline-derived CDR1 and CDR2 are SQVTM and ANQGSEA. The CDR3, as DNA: TGCAGCGGCACAGGGACAGGGTCCTACAATGAGCAGTTCTTC. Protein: CSGTGTGSYNEQFF.

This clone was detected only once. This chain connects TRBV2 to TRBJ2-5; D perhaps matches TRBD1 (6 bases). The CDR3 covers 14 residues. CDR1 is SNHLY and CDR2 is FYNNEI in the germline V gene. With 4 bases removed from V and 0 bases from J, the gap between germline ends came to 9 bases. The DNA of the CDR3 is TGTGCCAGCAGTGTAAGGACAGACCAAGAGACCCAGTACTTC. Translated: CASSVRTDQETQYF.

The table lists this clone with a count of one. Written as DNA, the CDR3 is TGTGCCAGCAGTTACGTCAGGGGTTACGAGCAGTACTTC. As protein: CASSYVRGYEQYF. The chain combines TRBV6-5 with TRBJ2-7; weak D call: TRBD1 (6 bases). Trimming removed 2 bases at V and 4 bases at J, with 9 bases between. CDR3 length: 13 residues. Germline V gene lookup returns CDR1 MNHEY and CDR2 SVGAGI.

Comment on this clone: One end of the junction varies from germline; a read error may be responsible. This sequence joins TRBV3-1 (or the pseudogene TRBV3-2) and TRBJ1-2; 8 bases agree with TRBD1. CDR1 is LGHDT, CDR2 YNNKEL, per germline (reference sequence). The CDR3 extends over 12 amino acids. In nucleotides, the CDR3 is TGTGCCAGCAGCCCGTCGGACAGGGCCCATCAATTC. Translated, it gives CASSPSDRAHQF.

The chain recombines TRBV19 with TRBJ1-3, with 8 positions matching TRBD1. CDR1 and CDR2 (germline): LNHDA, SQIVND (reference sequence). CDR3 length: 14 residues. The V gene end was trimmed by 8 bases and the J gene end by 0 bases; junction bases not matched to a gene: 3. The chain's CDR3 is CASGQGTSGNTIYF. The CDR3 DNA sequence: TGTGCCAGTGGACAGGGTACCTCTGGAAACACCATATATTTT.

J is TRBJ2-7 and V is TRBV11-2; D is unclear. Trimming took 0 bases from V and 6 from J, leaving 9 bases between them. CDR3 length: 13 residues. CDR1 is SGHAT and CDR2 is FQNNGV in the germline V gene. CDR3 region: CASSLDVWPEQYF. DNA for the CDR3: TGTGCCAGCAGCTTAGACGTGTGGCCCGAGCAGTACTTC.

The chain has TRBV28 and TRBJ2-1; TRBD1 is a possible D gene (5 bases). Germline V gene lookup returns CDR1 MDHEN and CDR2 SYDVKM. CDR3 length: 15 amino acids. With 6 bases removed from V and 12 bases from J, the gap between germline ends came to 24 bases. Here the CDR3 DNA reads TGTGCCAGCAGCCGCTACAACCAGGGCTCACGTGCGCAGTTCTTC. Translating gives CASSRYNQGSRAQFF.

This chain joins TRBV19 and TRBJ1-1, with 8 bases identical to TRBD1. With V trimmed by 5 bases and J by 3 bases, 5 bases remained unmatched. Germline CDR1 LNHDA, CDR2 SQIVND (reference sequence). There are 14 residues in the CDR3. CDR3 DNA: TGTGCCAGTAGTCCGGACAGGGAGTACACTGAAGCTTTCTTT. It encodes CASSPDREYTEAFF. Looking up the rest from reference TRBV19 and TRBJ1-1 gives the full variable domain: DGGITQSPKYLFRKEGQNVTLSCEQNLNHDAMYWYRQDPGQGLRLIYYSQIVNDFQKGDIAEGYSVSREKKESFPLTVTSAQKNPTAFYLCASSPDREYTEAFFGQGTRLTVV.

The CDR3 reads CASSPLAGPYNEQFF. The CDR3 DNA reads TGTGCCAGCAGCCCACTAGCGGGTCCCTACAATGAGCAGTTCTTC. The genes are TRBV7-2 and TRBJ2-1, with 9 bases that match TRBD2. With V trimmed by 5 bases and J by 2 bases, 4 bases remained unmatched. The germline V gene encodes CDR1 SGHTA and CDR2 FQGNSA. CDR3 length: 15 amino acids.

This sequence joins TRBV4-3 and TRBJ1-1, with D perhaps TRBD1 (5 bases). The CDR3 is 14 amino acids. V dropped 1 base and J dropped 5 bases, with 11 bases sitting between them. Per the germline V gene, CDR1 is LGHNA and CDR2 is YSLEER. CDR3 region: CASSQVGGWTEAFF. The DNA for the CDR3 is TGCGCCAGCAGCCAAGTCGGGGGTTGGACTGAAGCTTTCTTT.

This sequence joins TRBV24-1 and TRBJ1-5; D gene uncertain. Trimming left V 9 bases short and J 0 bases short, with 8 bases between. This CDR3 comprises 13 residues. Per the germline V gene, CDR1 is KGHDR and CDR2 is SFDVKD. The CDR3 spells CATRGYSNQPQHF. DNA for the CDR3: TGTGCCACCCGGGGATATAGCAATCAGCCCCAGCATTTT.

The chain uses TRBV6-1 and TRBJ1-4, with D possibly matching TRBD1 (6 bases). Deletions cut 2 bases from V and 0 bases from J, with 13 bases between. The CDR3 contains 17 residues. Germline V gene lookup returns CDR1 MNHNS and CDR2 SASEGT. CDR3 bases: TGTGCCAGCAGTGAAACGTGGACAGCTTCAACTAATGAAAAACTGTTTTTT. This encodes CASSETWTASTNEKLFF.

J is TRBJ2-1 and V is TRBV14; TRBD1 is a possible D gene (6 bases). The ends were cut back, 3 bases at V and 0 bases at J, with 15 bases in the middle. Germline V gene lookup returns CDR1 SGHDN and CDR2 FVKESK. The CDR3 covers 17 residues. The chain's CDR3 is CASSQAGDILSYNEQFF. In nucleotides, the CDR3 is TGTGCCAGCAGCCAGGCCGGGGACATTCTCTCCTACAATGAGCAGTTCTTC. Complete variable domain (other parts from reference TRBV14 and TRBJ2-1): EAGVTQFPSHSVIEKGQTVTLRCDPISGHDNLYWYRRVMGKEIKFLLHFVKESKQDESGMPNNRFLAERTGGTYSTLKVQPAELEDSGVYFCASSQAGDILSYNEQFFGPGTRLTVL.

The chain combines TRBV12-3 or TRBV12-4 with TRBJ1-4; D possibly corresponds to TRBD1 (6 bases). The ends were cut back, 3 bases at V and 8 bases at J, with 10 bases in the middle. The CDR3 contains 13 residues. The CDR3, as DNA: TGTGCCAGCAGTTTGACAGGCCGGGAAAAACTGTTTTTT. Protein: CASSLTGREKLFF.

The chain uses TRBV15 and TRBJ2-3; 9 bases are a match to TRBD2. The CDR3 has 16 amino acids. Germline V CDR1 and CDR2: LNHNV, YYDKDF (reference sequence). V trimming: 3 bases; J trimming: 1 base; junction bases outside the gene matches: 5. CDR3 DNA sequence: TGTGCCACCAGCAGGAACGTAGCGGGGGGCACAGATACGCAGTATTTT. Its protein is CATSRNVAGGTDTQYF.

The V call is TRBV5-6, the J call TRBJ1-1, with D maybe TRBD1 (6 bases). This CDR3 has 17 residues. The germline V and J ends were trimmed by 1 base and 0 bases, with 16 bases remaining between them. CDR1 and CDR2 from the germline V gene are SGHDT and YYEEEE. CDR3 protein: CASSLRGTPGLNTEAFF. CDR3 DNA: TGTGCCAGCAGCTTGAGGGGGACCCCAGGGTTGAACACTGAAGCTTTCTTT. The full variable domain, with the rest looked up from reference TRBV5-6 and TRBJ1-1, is DAGVTQSPTHLIKTRGQQVTLRCSPKSGHDTVSWYQQALGQGPQFIFQYYEEEERQRGNFPDRFSGHQFPNYSSELNVNALLLGDSALYLCASSLRGTPGLNTEAFFGQGTRLTVV.

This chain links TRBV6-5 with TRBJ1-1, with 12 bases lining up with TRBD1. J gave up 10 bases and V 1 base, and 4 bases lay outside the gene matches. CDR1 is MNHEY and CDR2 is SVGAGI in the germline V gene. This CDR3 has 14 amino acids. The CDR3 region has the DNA TGTGCCAGCAGTTACTTAGGGACAGGGGGCCGAGCTTTCTTT. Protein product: CASSYLGTGGRAFF.

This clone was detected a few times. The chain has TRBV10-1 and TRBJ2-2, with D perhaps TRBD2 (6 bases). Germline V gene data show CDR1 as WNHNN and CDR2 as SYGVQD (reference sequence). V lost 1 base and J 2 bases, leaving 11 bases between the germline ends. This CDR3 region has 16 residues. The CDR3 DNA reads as TGCGCCAGCAGTGAGTTGCTAGCGAGCAACACCGGGGAGCTGTTTTTT. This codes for CASSELLASNTGELFF.

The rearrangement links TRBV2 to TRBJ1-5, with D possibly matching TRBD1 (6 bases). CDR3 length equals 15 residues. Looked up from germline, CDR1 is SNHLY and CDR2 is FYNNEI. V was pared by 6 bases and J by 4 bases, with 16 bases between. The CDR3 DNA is TGTGCCAGCAGATACAGGGAGGGAATGAATCAGCCCCAGCATTTT. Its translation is CASRYREGMNQPQHF.

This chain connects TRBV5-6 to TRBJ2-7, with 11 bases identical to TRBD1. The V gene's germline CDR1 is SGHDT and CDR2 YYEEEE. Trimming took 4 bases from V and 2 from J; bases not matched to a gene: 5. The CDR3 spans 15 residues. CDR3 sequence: CASSTPGQGAYEQYF. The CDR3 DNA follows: TGTGCCAGCAGCACACCGGGACAGGGGGCCTACGAGCAGTACTTC.

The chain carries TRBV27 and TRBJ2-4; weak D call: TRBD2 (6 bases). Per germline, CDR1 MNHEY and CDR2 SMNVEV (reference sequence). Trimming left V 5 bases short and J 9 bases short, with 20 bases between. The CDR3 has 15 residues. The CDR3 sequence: CASSPIRDLQAIQYF. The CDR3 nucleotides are TGTGCCAGCAGTCCGATCAGGGACTTACAAGCCATTCAGTACTTC.

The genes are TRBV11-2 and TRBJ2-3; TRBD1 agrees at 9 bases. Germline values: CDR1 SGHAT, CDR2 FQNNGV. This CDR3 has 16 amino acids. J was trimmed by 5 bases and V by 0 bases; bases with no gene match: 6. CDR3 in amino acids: CASSLEGTGLLDTQYF. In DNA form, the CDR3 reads TGTGCCAGCAGCTTAGAGGGGACAGGGTTGTTAGATACGCAGTATTTT.

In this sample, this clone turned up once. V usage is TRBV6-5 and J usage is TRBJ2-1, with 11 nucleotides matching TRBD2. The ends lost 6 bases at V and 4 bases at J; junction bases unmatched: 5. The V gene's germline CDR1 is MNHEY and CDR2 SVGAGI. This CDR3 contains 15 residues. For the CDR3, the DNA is TGTGCCAGCAGCTGGAGACTAGCGGGGTACAATGAGCAGTTCTTC. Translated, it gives CASSWRLAGYNEQFF.

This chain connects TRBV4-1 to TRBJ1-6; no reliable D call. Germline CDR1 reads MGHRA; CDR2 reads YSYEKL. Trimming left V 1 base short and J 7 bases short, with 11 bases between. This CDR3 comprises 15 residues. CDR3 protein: CASSQVTGFNSPLHF. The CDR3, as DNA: TGCGCCAGCAGCCAAGTTACCGGGTTCAATTCACCCCTCCACTTT.